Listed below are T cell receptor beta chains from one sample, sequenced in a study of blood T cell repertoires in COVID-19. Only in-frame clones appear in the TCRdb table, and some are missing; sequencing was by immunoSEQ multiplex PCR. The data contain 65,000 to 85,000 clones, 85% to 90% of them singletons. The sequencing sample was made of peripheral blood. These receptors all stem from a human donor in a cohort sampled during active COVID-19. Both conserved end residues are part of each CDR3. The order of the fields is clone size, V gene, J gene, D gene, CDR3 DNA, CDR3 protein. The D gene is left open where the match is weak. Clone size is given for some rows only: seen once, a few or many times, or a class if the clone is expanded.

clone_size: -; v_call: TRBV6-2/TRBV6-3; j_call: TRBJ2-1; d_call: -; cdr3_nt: TGTGCCAGCAGTTACGGGGGCCGAGTTCAGTTCTTC; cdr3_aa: CASSYGGRVQFF
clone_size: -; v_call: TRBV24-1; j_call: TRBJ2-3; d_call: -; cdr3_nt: TGTGCCACCAGTGATTTAGGGGGGGCTTCGGATACGCAGTATTTT; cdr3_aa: CATSDLGGASDTQYF
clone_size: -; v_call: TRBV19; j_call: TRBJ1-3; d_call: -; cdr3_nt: TGTGCCAGTACCTCGGGTCCAGCCTCTGGAAACACCATATATTTT; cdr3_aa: CASTSGPASGNTIYF
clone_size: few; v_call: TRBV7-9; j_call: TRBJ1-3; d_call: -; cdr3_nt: TGTGCCAGCAGCCCGTCGCGGGTCGAGGAGATTTTT; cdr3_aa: CASSPSRVEEIF
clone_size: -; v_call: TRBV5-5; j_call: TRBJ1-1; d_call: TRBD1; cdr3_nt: TGTGCCAGCAGCTTTACAGGGGGCACTGAAGCTTTCTTT; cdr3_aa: CASSFTGGTEAFF
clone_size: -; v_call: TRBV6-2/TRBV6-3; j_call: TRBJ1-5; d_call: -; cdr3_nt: TGTGCCAGCAGTTACGGGACACCTAACAGTCAGCCCCAGCATTTT; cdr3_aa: CASSYGTPNSQPQHF
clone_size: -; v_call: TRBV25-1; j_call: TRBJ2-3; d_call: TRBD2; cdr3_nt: TGTGCCAGGAGTGCTAGTGCGGGGGGGACAGATACGCAGTATTTT; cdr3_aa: CARSASAGGTDTQYF
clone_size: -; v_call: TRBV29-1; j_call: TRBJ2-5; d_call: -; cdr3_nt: TGCAGCGTTTCCCGGGGATGGTCACAAGAGGAGTCCCAGTACTTC; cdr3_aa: CSVSRGWSQEESQYF
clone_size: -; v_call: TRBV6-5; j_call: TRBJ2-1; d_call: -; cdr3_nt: TGTGCCAGCACCTTTACTACAGGGTCCCAGTTCTTC; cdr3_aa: CASTFTTGSQFF
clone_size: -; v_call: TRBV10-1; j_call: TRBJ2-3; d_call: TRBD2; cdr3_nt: TGCGCCAGCAGTGAGTACCCACTAGCGCCAGATACGCAGTATTTT; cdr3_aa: CASSEYPLAPDTQYF
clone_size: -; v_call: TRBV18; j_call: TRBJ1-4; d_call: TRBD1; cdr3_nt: TGTGCCAGCCGGACAGGGGCTGGCGAAAAACTGTTTTTT; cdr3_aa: CASRTGAGEKLFF
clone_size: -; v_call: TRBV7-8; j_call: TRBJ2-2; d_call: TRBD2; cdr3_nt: TGTGCCAGCAGCCATCGGGGGGGCTTAGCCGGGGAGCTGTTTTTT; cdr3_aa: CASSHRGGLAGELFF
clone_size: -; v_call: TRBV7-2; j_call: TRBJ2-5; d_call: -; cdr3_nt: TGTGCCAGCAGCACACAGGGTCCAGAGACCCAGTACTTC; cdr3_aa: CASSTQGPETQYF
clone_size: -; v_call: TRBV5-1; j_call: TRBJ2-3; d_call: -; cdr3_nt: TGCGCCAGCAGCTTGGGGCTAGCGTCCGATACGCAGTATTTT; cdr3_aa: CASSLGLASDTQYF
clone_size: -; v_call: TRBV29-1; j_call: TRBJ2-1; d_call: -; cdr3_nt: TGCAGCGTAGGGAGGACGCGGATGAATGAGCAGTTCTTC; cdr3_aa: CSVGRTRMNEQFF
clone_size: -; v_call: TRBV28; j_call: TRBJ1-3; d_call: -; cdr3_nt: TGTGCCAGCAGTTTCTATGATACTGGAAACACCATATATTTT; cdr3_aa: CASSFYDTGNTIYF
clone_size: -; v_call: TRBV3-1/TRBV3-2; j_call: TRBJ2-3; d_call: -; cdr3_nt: TGTGCCAGCAGCCTTAGGACAGCGGATTGGTATTTT; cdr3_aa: CASSLRTADWYF
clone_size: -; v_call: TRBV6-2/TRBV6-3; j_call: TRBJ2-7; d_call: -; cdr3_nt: TGTGCCAGCAGTTATCTCTCGGAGAACTACGAGCAGTACTTC; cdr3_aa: CASSYLSENYEQYF
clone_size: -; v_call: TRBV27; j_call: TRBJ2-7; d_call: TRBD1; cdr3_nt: TGTGCCAGCAGTTTAAGGACAGGGAGCTCCTACGAGCAGTACTTC; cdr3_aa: CASSLRTGSSYEQYF
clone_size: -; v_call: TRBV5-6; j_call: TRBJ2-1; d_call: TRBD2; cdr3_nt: TGTGCCAGCAGCTACACCGGGACTAGCGCCAAGGCGGGCTACAATGAGCAGTTCTTC; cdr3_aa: CASSYTGTSAKAGYNEQFF
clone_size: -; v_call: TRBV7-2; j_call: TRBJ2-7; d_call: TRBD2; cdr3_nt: TGTGCCAGCAGCTTCCCCACTAGCGGGGCTTCCTACGAGCAGTACTTC; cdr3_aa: CASSFPTSGASYEQYF
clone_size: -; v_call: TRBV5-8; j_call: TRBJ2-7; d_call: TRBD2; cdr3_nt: TGTGCCAGCAGCTTGGGGGCTAGCGGGGCCAGCTCCTACGAGCAGTACTTC; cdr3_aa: CASSLGASGASSYEQYF
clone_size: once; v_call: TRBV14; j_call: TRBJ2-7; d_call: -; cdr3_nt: TGTGCCAGCAGCCCCTCGGGCAGGGCAATCTACGAGCAGTACTTC; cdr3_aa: CASSPSGRAIYEQYF
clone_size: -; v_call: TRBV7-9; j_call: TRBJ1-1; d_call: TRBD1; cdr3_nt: TGTGCCAGCAGCCGACAGACAGGGGTGAACACTGAAGCTTTCTTT; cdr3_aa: CASSRQTGVNTEAFF
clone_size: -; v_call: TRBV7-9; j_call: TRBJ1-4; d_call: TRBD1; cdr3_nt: TGTGCCAGCAGCCTTAGGATACCAGGGGGCAGGGAAAAACTGTTTTTT; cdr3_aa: CASSLRIPGGREKLFF
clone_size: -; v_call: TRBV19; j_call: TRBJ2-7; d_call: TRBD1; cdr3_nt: TGTGCCAGTAGTAAAGGGACAGGGGGCTGGTACGAGCAGTACTTC; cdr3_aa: CASSKGTGGWYEQYF
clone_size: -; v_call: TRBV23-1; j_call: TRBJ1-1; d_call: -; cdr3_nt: TGCGCCGCCCACAGGCCGAGTGGGATGAACACTGAAGCTTTCTTT; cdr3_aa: CAAHRPSGMNTEAFF
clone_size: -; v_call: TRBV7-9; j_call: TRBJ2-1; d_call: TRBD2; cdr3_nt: TGTGCCAGCAGCCTTCGGACTAGCGGGGGACTGAATGAGCAGTTCTTC; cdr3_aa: CASSLRTSGGLNEQFF
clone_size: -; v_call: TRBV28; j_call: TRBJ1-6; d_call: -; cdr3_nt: TGTGCCAGCAGTTTAGGTGGCCCTCAAAATTCACCCCTCCACTTT; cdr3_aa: CASSLGGPQNSPLHF
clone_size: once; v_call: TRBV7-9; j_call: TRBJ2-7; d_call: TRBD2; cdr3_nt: TGTGCCAGCAGCGCCGGTAGCGGGGGGATCCTTTCCTACGAGCAGTACTTC; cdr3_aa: CASSAGSGGILSYEQYF
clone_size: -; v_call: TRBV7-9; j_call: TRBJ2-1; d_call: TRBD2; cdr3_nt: TGTGCCAGCAGCAAGCGGACTAGCGGATTTTCAAAGACATTCTACAATGAGCAGTTCTTC; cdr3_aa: CASSKRTSGFSKTFYNEQFF
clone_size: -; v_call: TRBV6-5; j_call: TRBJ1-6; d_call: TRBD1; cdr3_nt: TGTGCCAGCAGTTCCTACAGGGGATCCCATTCACCCCTCCACTTT; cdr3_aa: CASSSYRGSHSPLHF
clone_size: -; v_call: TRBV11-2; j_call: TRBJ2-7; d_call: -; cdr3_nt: TGTGCCAGCAGCTGGGGAGCAGGCCCCTCCTACGAGCAGTACTTC; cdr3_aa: CASSWGAGPSYEQYF
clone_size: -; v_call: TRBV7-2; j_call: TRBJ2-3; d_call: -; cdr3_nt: TGTGCCAGCAGCCCCACCGGGGGAGGAGATACGCAGTATTTT; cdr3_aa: CASSPTGGGDTQYF
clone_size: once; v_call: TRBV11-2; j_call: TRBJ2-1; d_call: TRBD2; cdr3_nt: TGTGCCAGCAGCCCCATCCGGGACTACTCCTACAATGAGCAGTTCTTC; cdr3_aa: CASSPIRDYSYNEQFF
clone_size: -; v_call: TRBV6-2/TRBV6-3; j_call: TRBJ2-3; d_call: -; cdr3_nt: TGTGCCAGCAGTCGATCTAGCGGCACAGATACGCAGTATTTT; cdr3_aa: CASSRSSGTDTQYF
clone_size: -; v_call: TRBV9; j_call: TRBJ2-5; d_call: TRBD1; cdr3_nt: TGTGCCAGCAGCGGTGGGACAGGGGGCGCAACCCAGTACTTC; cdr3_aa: CASSGGTGGATQYF
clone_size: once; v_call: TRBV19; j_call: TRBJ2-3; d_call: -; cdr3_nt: TGTGCCAGTAGTATAGATTTTTGGGGACAAGGAGGAGATACGCAGTATTTT; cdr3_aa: CASSIDFWGQGGDTQYF
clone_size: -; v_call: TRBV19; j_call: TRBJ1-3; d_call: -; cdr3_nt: TGTGCCAGTAGTATCCTAGGGGGAACCATATATTTT; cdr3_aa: CASSILGGTIYF
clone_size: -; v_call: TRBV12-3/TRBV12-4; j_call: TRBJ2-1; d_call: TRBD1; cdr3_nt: TGTGCCAGCAGCCGGGACAGGGGAAATGAGCAGTTCTTC; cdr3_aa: CASSRDRGNEQFF
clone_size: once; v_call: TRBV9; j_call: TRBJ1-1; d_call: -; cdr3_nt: TGTGCCAGCAGCGGACTAAACACTGAAGCTTTCTTT; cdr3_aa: CASSGLNTEAFF
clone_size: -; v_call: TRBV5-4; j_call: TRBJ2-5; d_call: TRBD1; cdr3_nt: TGTGCCAGCAGCTCAGGGGGCCAAGAGACCCAGTACTTC; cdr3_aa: CASSSGGQETQYF
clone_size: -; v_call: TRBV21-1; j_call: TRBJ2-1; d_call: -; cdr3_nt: TGTGCCAGCAGCAAAGAAGTTACCCCCCGCCGGACTAGCGGGAGGGCCGGGAATTACAATGAGCAGTTCTTC; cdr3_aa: CASSKEVTPRRTSGRAGNYNEQFF
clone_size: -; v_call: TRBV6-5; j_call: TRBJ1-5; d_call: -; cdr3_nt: TGTGCCAGCAGCCACAGGGCGGGGGGTCAGCCCCAGCATTTT; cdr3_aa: CASSHRAGGQPQHF
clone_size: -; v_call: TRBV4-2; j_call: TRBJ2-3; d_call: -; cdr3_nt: TGTGCCAGCAGCCAGGGGAGAGATGATACGCAGTATTTT; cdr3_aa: CASSQGRDDTQYF
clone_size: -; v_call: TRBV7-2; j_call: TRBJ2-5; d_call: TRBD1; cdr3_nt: TGTGCCAGCAGCCCCGGGACAGGGGTAAGGGGGACCCAGTACTTC; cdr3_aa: CASSPGTGVRGTQYF
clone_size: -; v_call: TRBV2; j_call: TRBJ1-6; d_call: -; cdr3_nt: TGTGCCAGCTTGATGGAGGGTCCTCTTTATTCACCCCTCCACTTT; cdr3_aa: CASLMEGPLYSPLHF
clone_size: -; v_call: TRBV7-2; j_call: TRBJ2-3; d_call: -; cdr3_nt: TGTGCCAGCAGCCCACCCCTAGGGGGGGAGTGGAGCACAGATACGCAGTATTTT; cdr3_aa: CASSPPLGGEWSTDTQYF
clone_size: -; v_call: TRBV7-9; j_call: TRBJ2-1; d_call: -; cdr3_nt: TGTGCCAGCAGCTTAAGCGGTTCTATAAACAATGAGCAGTTCTTC; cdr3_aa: CASSLSGSINNEQFF
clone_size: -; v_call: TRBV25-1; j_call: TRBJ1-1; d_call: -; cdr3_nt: TGTGCCAGCAGTGTCCGTACCAACAGTGAAGCTTTCTTT; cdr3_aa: CASSVRTNSEAFF
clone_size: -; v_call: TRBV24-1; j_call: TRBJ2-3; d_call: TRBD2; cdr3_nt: TGTGCCACCAGTGCCCGGACTAGCGGGAGGGCCAAAGATACGCAGTATTTT; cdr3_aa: CATSARTSGRAKDTQYF
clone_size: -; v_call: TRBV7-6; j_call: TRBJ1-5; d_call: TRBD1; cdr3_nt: TGTGCCAGCAGCATGGGGACAGGGGTGCGTCAGCCCCAGCATTTT; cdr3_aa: CASSMGTGVRQPQHF
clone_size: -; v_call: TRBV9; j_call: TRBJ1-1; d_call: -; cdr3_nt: TGTGCCAGCAGCGTAGTTCGGGACACTGAAGCTTTCTTT; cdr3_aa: CASSVVRDTEAFF
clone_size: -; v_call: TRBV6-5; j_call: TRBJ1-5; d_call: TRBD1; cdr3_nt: TGTGCCAGCAGTTACGGGACAGGGATTCAGCCCCAGCATTTT; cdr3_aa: CASSYGTGIQPQHF
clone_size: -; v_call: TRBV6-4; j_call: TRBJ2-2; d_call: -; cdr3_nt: TGTGCCAGCAGTCCCTCGGACAACGGGGAGCTGTTTTTT; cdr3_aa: CASSPSDNGELFF
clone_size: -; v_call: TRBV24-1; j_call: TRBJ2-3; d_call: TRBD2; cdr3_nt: TGTGCCACCAGTTATAGCGGGAGGGGCACAGATACGCAGTATTTT; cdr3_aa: CATSYSGRGTDTQYF
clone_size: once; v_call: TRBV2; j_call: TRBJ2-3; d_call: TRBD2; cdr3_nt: TGTGCCAGCACCCGGGAGGGCGGCACAGATACGCAGTATTTT; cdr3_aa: CASTREGGTDTQYF
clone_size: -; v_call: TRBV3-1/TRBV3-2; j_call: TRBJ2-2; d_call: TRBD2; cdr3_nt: TGTGCCAGCAGCCAAGCCCTAGCGGGAGTTTCCGGGGAGCTGTTTTTT; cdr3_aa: CASSQALAGVSGELFF
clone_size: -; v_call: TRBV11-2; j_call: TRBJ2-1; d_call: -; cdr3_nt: TGTGCCAGCAGCTTAAAACACGGAGTATACAATGAGCAGTTCTTC; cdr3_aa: CASSLKHGVYNEQFF
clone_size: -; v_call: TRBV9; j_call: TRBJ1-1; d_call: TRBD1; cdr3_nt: TGTGCCAGCAGCGCTTGGGACAGGTCAAAGGGCACTGAAGCTTTCTTT; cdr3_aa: CASSAWDRSKGTEAFF